The T cell receptor (beta chain) described here comes from a study of CD4 T cells in relation to SARS-CoV-2 and coronaviruses. The wider study: Controls used an HIV-1 Nef peptide pool or no peptide. The HLA restriction of the shared crossreactive spike epitopes was mapped.

TCRdb's table, derived via immunoSEQ multiplex PCR, lists solely in-frame clones and lacks some. The sample has about 17,000 clones; 79% are singletons. Before the COVID-19 pandemic, during about 2010-2018, CD4+ T cells were taken from unexposed donors. After 10 to 11 days of culture, CD4+ T cells were isolated. Testing used SARS-CoV-2 S/N and four cold-coronavirus spikes on unexposed-donor CD4+ T cells, cells permitting. Of note for this clone: What it binds is not known.

The V gene's germline CDR1 is MNHEY and CDR2 SVGEGT. CDR3 length equals 13 residues. V dropped 5 bases and J dropped 2 bases, with 9 bases sitting between them. The TCR originated in a human donor in good health. The V and J genes are TRBV6-2 or TRBV6-3 and TRBJ2-5; D unclear. The source material was CD4+ T cells from PBMCs, cultured in vitro. The CDR3 DNA follows: TGTGCCAGCAGTAGGGCAGAACAAGAGACCCAGTACTTC. Translated, it gives CASSRAEQETQYF.